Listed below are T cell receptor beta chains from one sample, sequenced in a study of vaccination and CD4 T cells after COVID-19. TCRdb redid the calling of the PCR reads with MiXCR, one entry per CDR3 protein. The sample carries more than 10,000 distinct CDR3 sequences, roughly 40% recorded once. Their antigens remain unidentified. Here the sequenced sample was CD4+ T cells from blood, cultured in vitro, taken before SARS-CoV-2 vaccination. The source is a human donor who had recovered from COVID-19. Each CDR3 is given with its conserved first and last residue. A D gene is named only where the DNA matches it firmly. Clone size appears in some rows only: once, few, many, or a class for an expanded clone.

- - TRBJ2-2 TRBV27 CASRTAGTGELFF TGTGCCAGCCGGACCGCTGGGACCGGGGAGCTGTTTTTT
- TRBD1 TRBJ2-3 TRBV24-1 CATSDQGQGRTDTQYF TGTGCCACCAGTGATCAAGGACAGGGACGCACAGATACGCAGTATTTT
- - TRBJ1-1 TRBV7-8 CASSSLGQMNTEAFF TGTGCCAGCAGCTCCCTCGGGCAGATGAACACTGAAGCTTTCTTT
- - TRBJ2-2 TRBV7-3 CASSFRGSGELFF TGTGCCAGCAGCTTTCGCGGCAGCGGGGAGCTGTTTTTT
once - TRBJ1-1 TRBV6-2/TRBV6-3 CASSYGGSLNTEAFF TGTGCCAGCAGTTACGGCGGCAGCCTGAACACTGAAGCTTTCTTT
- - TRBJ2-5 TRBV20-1 CSARLGVQETQYF TGCAGTGCTAGATTGGGGGTCCAAGAGACCCAGTACTTC
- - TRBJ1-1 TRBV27 CASSLIQGGAEAFF TGTGCCAGCAGTTTGATACAGGGAGGGGCTGAAGCTTTCTTT
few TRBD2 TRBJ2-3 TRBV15 CATSGGLAGSDTQYF TGTGCCACCAGCGGGGGACTAGCGGGGTCAGATACGCAGTATTTT
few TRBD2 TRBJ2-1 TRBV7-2 CASSSRLAGTTNNEQFF TGTGCCAGCAGCTCCAGACTAGCGGGAACCACTAACAATGAGCAGTTCTTC
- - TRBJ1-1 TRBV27 CASSPPPGVGSNTEAFF TGTGCCAGCAGTCCACCCCCGGGGGTGGGCTCGAACACTGAAGCTTTCTTT
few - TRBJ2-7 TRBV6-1 CASSSLAQSSYEQYF TGTGCCAGCTCAAGTCTAGCGCAAAGCTCCTACGAGCAGTACTTC
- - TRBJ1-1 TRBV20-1 CSARDPPNTEAFF TGCAGTGCTAGAGATCCCCCCAACACTGAAGCTTTCTTT
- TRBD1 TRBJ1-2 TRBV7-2 CASSLALTGDYGYTF TGTGCCAGCAGCTTAGCGTTGACAGGGGACTATGGCTACACCTTC
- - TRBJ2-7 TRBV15 CATSWGTNYEQYF TGTGCCACCAGTTGGGGGACAAATTACGAGCAGTACTTC
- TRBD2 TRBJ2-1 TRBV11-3 CASSPRLAGLVEQFF TGTGCCAGCAGCCCTCGACTAGCGGGCCTGGTTGAGCAGTTCTTC
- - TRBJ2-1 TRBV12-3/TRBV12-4 CASTPTGGSYNEQFF TGTGCCAGCACCCCTACCGGGGGCTCCTACAATGAGCAGTTCTTC
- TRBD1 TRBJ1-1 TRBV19 CASSHRGSEAFF TGTGCCAGTAGCCACAGGGGTTCTGAAGCTTTCTTT
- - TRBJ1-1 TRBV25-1 CASRGKISNTEAFF TGTGCCAGCAGGGGTAAGATCTCCAACACTGAAGCTTTCTTT
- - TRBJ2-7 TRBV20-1 CSAIRAEEQYF TGCAGCGCAATCAGGGCGGAGGAGCAGTACTTC
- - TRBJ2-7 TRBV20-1 CSASGTMDHEQYF TGCAGTGCTTCCGGGACGATGGACCACGAGCAGTACTTC
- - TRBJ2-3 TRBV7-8 CASSPLTLGNTQYF TGTGCCAGCAGCCCTCTGACCCTGGGGAATACGCAGTATTTT
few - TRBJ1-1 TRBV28 CASSSSYGPTTEAFF TGTGCCAGCAGTTCCTCCTATGGCCCAACCACTGAAGCTTTCTTT
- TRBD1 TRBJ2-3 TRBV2 CASSGQGRTDTQYF TGTGCCAGCTCCGGACAGGGGCGCACAGATACGCAGTATTTT
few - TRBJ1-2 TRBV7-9 CASSATNYGYTF TGTGCCAGCAGCGCGACTAACTATGGCTACACCTTC
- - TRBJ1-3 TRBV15 CATSSPGAGNTIYF TGTGCCACCAGCAGCCCAGGGGCGGGAAACACCATATATTTT
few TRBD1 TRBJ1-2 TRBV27 CASYRGDYGYTF TGTGCCAGCTACAGGGGAGACTATGGCTACACCTTC
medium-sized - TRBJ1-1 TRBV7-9 CASSLGGPGTEAFF TGTGCCAGCAGCTTAGGGGGGCCGGGGACTGAAGCTTTCTTT
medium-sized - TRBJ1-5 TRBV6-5 CASSSGKSNQPQHF TGTGCCAGCAGTTCGGGCAAGAGCAATCAGCCCCAGCATTTT
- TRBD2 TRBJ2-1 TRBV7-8 CASSPGLAEAYNEQFF TGTGCCAGCAGCCCGGGACTAGCCGAAGCCTACAATGAGCAGTTCTTC
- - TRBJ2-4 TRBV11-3 CASSLGGENIQYF TGTGCCAGCAGCCTGGGAGGAGAAAACATTCAGTACTTC
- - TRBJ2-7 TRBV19 CASRQNLDGEQYF TGTGCCAGTAGGCAAAATTTGGATGGCGAGCAGTACTTC
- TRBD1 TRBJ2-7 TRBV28 CASRTPGTVSYEQYF TGTGCCAGCAGAACACCCGGGACAGTCTCCTACGAGCAGTACTTC
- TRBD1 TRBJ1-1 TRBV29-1 CSAGQGEILAFF TGCAGCGCAGGACAGGGGGAAATCCTAGCTTTCTTT
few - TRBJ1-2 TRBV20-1 CSASEQSNYGYTF TGCAGTGCTAGTGAACAGTCGAACTATGGCTACACCTTC
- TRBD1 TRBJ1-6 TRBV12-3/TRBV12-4 CASSLAPGGISPLHF TGTGCCAGCAGTTTAGCGCCAGGGGGCATCTCACCCCTCCACTTT
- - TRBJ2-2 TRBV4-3 CASSQDGGSNTGELFF TGCGCCAGCAGCCAAGATGGAGGGTCGAACACCGGGGAGCTGTTTTTT
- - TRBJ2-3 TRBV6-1 CASRPSEFSTDTQYF TGTGCCAGCAGACCTAGCGAATTCTCTACAGATACGCAGTATTTT
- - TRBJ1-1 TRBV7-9 CASSLYTEINTEAFF TGTGCCAGCAGCTTATACACCGAGATTAACACTGAAGCTTTCTTT
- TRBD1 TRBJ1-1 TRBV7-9 CASSFQGARNTEAFF TGTGCCAGCAGCTTCCAGGGGGCGCGAAACACTGAAGCTTTCTTT
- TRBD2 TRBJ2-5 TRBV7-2 CASSWTSGGANQETQYF TGTGCCAGCAGCTGGACTAGCGGGGGGGCCAATCAAGAGACCCAGTACTTC
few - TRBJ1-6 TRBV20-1 CSARGPSSYNSPLHF TGCAGTGCTAGAGGCCCGAGCTCCTATAATTCACCCCTCCACTTT
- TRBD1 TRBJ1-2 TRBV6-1 CASSPRQGAMGYTF TGTGCCAGCAGTCCACGACAGGGGGCTATGGGCTACACCTTC
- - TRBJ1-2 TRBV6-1 CASRESGRPYGYTF TGTGCCAGCAGAGAATCGGGGAGACCCTATGGCTACACCTTC
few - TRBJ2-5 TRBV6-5 CASSSRPGETQYF TGTGCCAGCAGTTCTCGCCCGGGTGAGACCCAGTACTTC